This entry lists 28 T cell receptor beta chains sequenced from one sample in a study of OX40 agonist ivuxolimab in advanced cancers. Profiled with immunoSEQ multiplex PCR; TCRdb holds only in-frame clones, not every one. The repertoire consists of tens of thousands of clones, with approximately 85% occurring once and the leading ten covering less than 4.5%. The source was CD4+ or CD8+ T cells sorted from blood, collected in a trial of the OX40 agonist ivuxolimab. The receptors derive from an adult with an advanced solid tumor such as melanoma, head and neck, liver or kidney cancer.

In nucleotides, the CDR3 is TGTGCCAGCAGCTTGAAGGCGGTCGCACCGCGCTACAATGAGCAGTTCTTC. Protein sequence: CASSLKAVAPRYNEQFF. The chain uses TRBV7-3 and TRBJ2-1; D is undetermined. CDR3 length equals 17 residues. V lost 3 bases, J lost 3 bases, and 18 bases lay in between. Germline assignment: CDR1 SGHTA and CDR2 FQGTGA.

The chain links TRBV9 to TRBJ2-5; the D call may be TRBD1 or TRBD2 (5 bases each). The CDR3 contains 18 residues. V dropped 0 bases and J dropped 2 bases, with 20 bases sitting between them. Germline V gives CDR1 SGDLS, CDR2 YYNGEE. The CDR3 protein is CASSVVLGTYSKQETQYF. The DNA for the CDR3 is TGTGCCAGCAGCGTAGTCCTAGGGACCTATTCTAAGCAAGAGACCCAGTACTTC.

The rearrangement joins TRBV11-2 to TRBJ2-7; 8 nucleotides agree with TRBD2. CDR1 and CDR2 (germline): SGHAT, FQNNGV. The trim removed 7 bases at V and 4 bases at J, leaving 9 bases unmatched. CDR3 length: 14 residues. The CDR3 DNA is TGTGCCAGCACCCCACCGGGGGGGATATACGAGCAGTACTTC. This sequence encodes CASTPPGGIYEQYF.

This clone appeared a few times. The chain couples TRBV5-8 to TRBJ1-2, with a possible D match to TRBD1 (6 bases). V was clipped by 2 bases and J by 4 bases, with 15 bases between them. The CDR3 is 15 residues long. Germline CDR1 SGHTS, CDR2 YDEGEE. CDR3 amino acids: CASSFQGMNGYGYTF. DNA for the CDR3: TGTGCCAGCAGCTTCCAGGGGATGAATGGCTATGGCTACACCTTC.

This clone was seen ten or more times. The chain employs TRBV5-3 and TRBJ1-5, with 7 bases matching TRBD1. TRBV5-3 has ORF status, its function being uncertain. V lost 0 bases and J lost 2; bases outside the gene matches: 2. CDR3 length equals 15 residues. CDR3 nucleotide sequence: TGTGCCAGAAGCTTGGCCGGGACAGGCAATCAGCCCCAGCATTTT. Translated, it gives CARSLAGTGNQPQHF.

The chain combines TRBV2 with TRBJ2-5, with 7 bases fitting TRBD1. With the DNA end fitting TRBJ2-7 better, the J assignment may be wrong. This CDR3 has 13 amino acids. In germline, CDR1 is SNHLY, CDR2 FYNNEI. Written as DNA, the CDR3 is TGTGCCACCAAAGACAGGGCTCCCTACGAGCAGTACTTC. Translating it yields CATKDRAPYEQYF.

The sample holds one count of this clone. J is TRBJ2-3 and V is TRBV5-6, with 9 bases aligning to TRBD1. V lost 1 base and J lost 6; bases outside the gene matches: 3. Per germline, CDR1 SGHDT and CDR2 YYEEEE. This CDR3 comprises 14 residues. The CDR3 loop reads CASSLTGGADTQYF. The CDR3, as DNA: TGTGCCAGCAGCTTGACAGGGGGCGCCGATACGCAGTATTTT.

This clone was seen a single time. The J gene is TRBJ2-3, the V gene TRBV11-2, with TRBD1 matching over 10 bases. The germline CDR1 and CDR2 sequences are SGHAT and FQNNGV. The CDR3 has 15 amino acids. The V segment lost 5 bases and the J segment 3 bases; nucleotides outside the gene matches: 5. This CDR3 is CASSPRDRGTDTQYF. CDR3 in DNA: TGTGCCAGCAGCCCACGGGACAGGGGTACAGATACGCAGTATTTT.

The gene calls are TRBV15 and TRBJ1-1; no clear D. Germline V gives CDR1 LNHNV, CDR2 YYDKDF (reference sequence). The CDR3 spans 14 residues. V lost 0 bases and J 11 bases, leaving 16 bases between the germline ends. CDR3 loop: CATSRDHGPGGAFF. In DNA, the CDR3 is TGTGCCACCAGCAGAGATCATGGACCGGGAGGGGCTTTCTTT. Supplemented by reference TRBV15 and TRBJ1-1, the full variable domain reads DAMVIQNPRYQVTQFGKPVTLSCSQTLNHNVMYWYQQKSSQAPKLLFHYYDKDFNNEADTPDNFQSRRPNTSFCFLDIRSPGLGDTAMYLCATSRDHGPGGAFFGQGTRLTVV.

The chain has TRBV18 and TRBJ2-2; TRBD1 matches at 9 bases. The trim removed 5 bases at V and 5 bases at J, leaving 6 bases unmatched. The CDR3 has 15 amino acids. Germline CDR1 reads KGHSH; CDR2 reads LQKENI. CDR3: CASSSRTGATGELFF. The CDR3, as DNA: TGTGCCAGCTCATCCCGGACAGGGGCGACCGGGGAGCTGTTTTTT.

This clone was detected only once. This chain links TRBV28 with TRBJ2-5; D not resolved. CDR1 and CDR2 from the germline V gene are MDHEN and SYDVKM. This CDR3 is built from 14 residues. V lost 3 bases and J 2 bases, leaving 10 bases between the germline ends. The CDR3 coding sequence is TGTGCCAGCAGTTTGGACGGTATGCAAGAGACCCAGTACTTC. Protein product: CASSLDGMQETQYF.

This clone was seen just once. The chain carries TRBV6-5 and TRBJ2-7; no reliable D call. The CDR3 consists of 14 residues. The V gene lost 5 bases and the J gene lost 2 bases, with 13 bases spanning the gap. The germline gives CDR1 MNHEY, CDR2 SVGAGI. CDR3 region: CASSALRSPYEQYF. CDR3 bases: TGTGCCAGCAGTGCCCTTCGGAGCCCCTACGAGCAGTACTTC.

This clone was detected only a few times. V and J are TRBV6-1 and TRBJ1-1, with D possibly being TRBD1 (6 bases). This CDR3 is 14 amino acids long. From germline, CDR1 is MNHNS and CDR2 SASEGT. Trimming took 6 bases from V and 11 from J, leaving 22 bases between them. CDR3 DNA sequence: TGTGCCAGCAGCCGAGGGGGAACAGGGTTGGGGGCTTTCTTT. This sequence encodes CASSRGGTGLGAFF.

The chain carries TRBV5-1 and TRBJ2-2, with D maybe TRBD2 (6 bases). V lost 5 bases and J lost 6, with 20 bases in between. Germline V CDR1 and CDR2: SGHRS, YFSETQ. This CDR3 contains 16 residues. The CDR3 is CASRLTLASEAGELFF. The CDR3 DNA follows: TGCGCCAGCAGATTAACCCTAGCGTCCGAGGCCGGGGAGCTGTTTTTT. Drawing the rest from reference TRBV5-1 and TRBJ2-2, the complete variable domain is KAGVTQTPRYLIKTRGQQVTLSCSPISGHRSVSWYQQTPGQGLQFLFEYFSETQRNKGNFPGRFSGRQFSNSRSEMNVSTLELGDSALYLCASRLTLASEAGELFFGEGSRLTVL.

The chain employs TRBV9 and TRBJ2-7, with 9 bases aligning to TRBD2. The CDR3 sequence is 15 residues long. CDR1 and CDR2 (germline): SGDLS, YYNGEE. J lost 3 bases, V lost 4 bases, and 8 bases had no gene match. DNA for the CDR3: TGTGCCAGCAGCATTAGCGGGAGACACGGCTACGAGCAGTACTTC. Its translation is CASSISGRHGYEQYF.

The chain links TRBV10-3 to TRBJ2-3; 7 bases agree with TRBD1. Germline trimming cut 6 bases from V and 2 bases from J; bases unmatched to any gene: 8. Per germline, CDR1 ENHRY and CDR2 SYGVKD. There are 15 residues in the CDR3. The CDR3 nucleotides are TGTGCCATCAGAGACCCGGGACAGCCCACAGATACGCAGTATTTT. As protein: CAIRDPGQPTDTQYF.

The chain links TRBV11-2 to TRBJ2-4; 7 bases align to TRBD2. Per the germline V gene, CDR1 is SGHAT and CDR2 is FQNNGV. The trim removed 6 bases at V and 4 bases at J, leaving 9 bases unmatched. The CDR3 loop spans 15 amino acids. CDR3 residues: CASRYLGGTKNIQYF. The CDR3 nucleotides are TGTGCCAGCAGATACCTGGGGGGGACTAAAAACATTCAGTACTTC.

In this sample, this clone turned up once. J is TRBJ2-3 and V is TRBV13; D uncertain. This CDR3 spans 12 amino acids. V was shortened by 3 bases and J by 4 bases, with 5 bases between the two germline ends. Germline CDR1 is PRHDT and CDR2 is FYEKMQ (reference sequence). CDR3 coding DNA: TGTGCCAGCAGCTTTGGTTCAGATACGCAGTATTTT. Translation gives CASSFGSDTQYF.

V usage is TRBV14 and J usage is TRBJ2-7, with D maybe TRBD2 (5 bases). The CDR3 covers 15 residues. V was clipped by 2 bases and J by 3 bases, with 14 bases between them. Per the germline V gene, CDR1 is SGHDN and CDR2 is FVKESK. CDR3 sequence reads: CASSQIHRGVYEQYF. In DNA, the CDR3 is TGTGCCAGCAGCCAAATCCACCGGGGAGTCTACGAGCAGTACTTC.

The V and J genes are TRBV2 and TRBJ2-3; D is perhaps TRBD1 (5 bases). CDR3 length: 14 amino acids. Germline V gene lookup returns CDR1 SNHLY and CDR2 FYNNEI. The V end was cut by 6 bases, the J end by 2 bases, with 12 bases between. The CDR3 region is CASRGDRYTDTQYF. The CDR3 coding sequence is TGTGCCAGCAGGGGTGACAGATACACAGATACGCAGTATTTT. The full variable domain, in which reference TRBV2 and TRBJ2-3 provide the parts outside the CDR3, is EPEVTQTPSHQVTQMGQEVILRCVPISNHLYFYWYRQILGQKVEFLVSFYNNEISEKSEIFDDQFSVERPDGSNFTLKIRSTKLEDSAMYFCASRGDRYTDTQYFGPGTRLTVL.

This clone was counted once. The J gene is TRBJ2-1, the V gene TRBV29-1; 7 bases align to TRBD2. Germline values: CDR1 SQVTM, CDR2 ANQGSEA. CDR3 length: 17 amino acids. With V trimmed by 8 bases and J by 0 bases, 16 bases remained unmatched. CDR3 sequence reads: CSPVGGGRASSYNEQFF. DNA for the CDR3: TGCAGCCCCGTGGGGGGGGGTCGAGCGAGCTCCTACAATGAGCAGTTCTTC.

The V call is TRBV11-2, the J call TRBJ1-4; D might be TRBD1 (5 bases). Germline CDR1 and CDR2: SGHAT and FQNNGV. There are 14 residues in the CDR3. V shed 5 bases and J shed 6 bases, with 13 bases lying between them. The CDR3, as DNA: TGTGCCAGCAGCCTAGCATGGGGGGATGAAAAACTGTTTTTT. This sequence encodes CASSLAWGDEKLFF.

The chain employs TRBV6-1 and TRBJ2-1; D not certain. V was shortened by 2 bases and J by 0 bases, with 8 bases between the two germline ends. The CDR3 has 15 residues. CDR1 is MNHNS, CDR2 SASEGT, per germline. The CDR3 sequence: CASSESRSSYNEQFF. The DNA for the CDR3 is TGTGCCAGCAGTGAAAGCCGGAGCTCCTACAATGAGCAGTTCTTC.

The rearrangement joins TRBV5-4 to TRBJ2-7, with D tentatively TRBD2 (6 bases). The length of the CDR3 is 15 residues. CDR1 is SGHNT and CDR2 is YYREEE in the germline V gene (reference sequence). Trimming left V 4 bases short and J 6 bases short, with 20 bases between. The CDR3 nucleotides read TGTGCCAGCAGCCCAGCAGGAGGGGCGACGAGCGAGCAGTACTTC. This sequence encodes CASSPAGGATSEQYF. Using reference TRBV5-4 and TRBJ2-7 for the parts outside the CDR3, the full variable domain is ETGVTQSPTHLIKTRGQQVTLRCSSQSGHNTVSWYQQALGQGPQFIFQYYREEENGRGNFPPRFSGLQFPNYSSELNVNALELDDSALYLCASSPAGGATSEQYFGPGTRLTVT.

The gene calls are TRBV30 and TRBJ2-1; maybe TRBD2 (6 bases). The ends were cut back, 7 bases at V and 4 bases at J, with 17 bases in the middle. This CDR3 region has 14 residues. The germline V gene encodes CDR1 GTSNPN and CDR2 SVGIG (reference sequence). The CDR3 loop is CALDPQRAYNEQFF. Here the CDR3 DNA reads TGTGCCTTGGACCCCCAGCGGGCATACAATGAGCAGTTCTTC. Full variable domain (outside the CDR3, taken from reference TRBV30 and TRBJ2-1): SQTIHQWPATLVQPVGSPLSLECTVEGTSNPNLYWYRQAAGRGLQLLFYSVGIGQISSEVPQNLSASRPQDRQFILSSKKLLLSDSGFYLCALDPQRAYNEQFFGPGTRLTVL.

This rearrangement joins TRBV5-1 to TRBJ1-4; no clear D. Germline lookup yields CDR1 SGHRS and CDR2 YFSETQ. This CDR3 has 15 amino acids. V was clipped by 4 bases and J by 4 bases, with 14 bases between them. CDR3 loop: CASSRVGGGNEKLFF. CDR3 bases: TGCGCCAGCAGCCGTGTCGGCGGAGGTAATGAAAAACTGTTTTTT.

The sample holds a few counts of this clone. The V call is TRBV11-2, the J call TRBJ2-1; D is undetermined. Trimming cost V 1 base and J 7 bases, with 14 bases left between them. The germline gives CDR1 SGHAT, CDR2 FQNNGV. This CDR3 region has 15 residues. The CDR3 nucleotides are TGTGCCAGCAGCTTAGTTCCTGGAGCGTGGAATGAGCAGTTCTTC. Amino acids: CASSLVPGAWNEQFF.

This chain uses TRBV14 with TRBJ2-7; D not resolved. This CDR3 spans 12 amino acids. Germline V CDR1 and CDR2: SGHDN, FVKESK. The V gene lost 0 bases and the J gene lost 5 bases, with 5 bases spanning the gap. CDR3 loop: CASSQDLHEQYF. CDR3 nucleotides: TGTGCCAGCAGCCAAGATTTGCACGAGCAGTACTTC.